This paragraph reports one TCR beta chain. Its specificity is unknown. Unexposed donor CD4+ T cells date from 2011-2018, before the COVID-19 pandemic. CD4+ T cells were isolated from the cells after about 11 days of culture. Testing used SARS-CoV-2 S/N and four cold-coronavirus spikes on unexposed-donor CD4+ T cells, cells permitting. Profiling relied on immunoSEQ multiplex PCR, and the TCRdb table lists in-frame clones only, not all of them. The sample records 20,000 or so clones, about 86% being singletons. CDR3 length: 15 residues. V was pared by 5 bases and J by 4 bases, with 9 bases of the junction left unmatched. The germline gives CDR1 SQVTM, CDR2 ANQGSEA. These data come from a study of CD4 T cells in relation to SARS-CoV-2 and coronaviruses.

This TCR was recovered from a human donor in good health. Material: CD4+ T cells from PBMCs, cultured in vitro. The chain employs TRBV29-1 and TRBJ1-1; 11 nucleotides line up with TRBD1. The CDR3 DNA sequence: TGCAGCGTTACCGAGCGGACAGGGGGCGGCACTGAAGCTTTCTTT. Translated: CSVTERTGGGTEAFF.